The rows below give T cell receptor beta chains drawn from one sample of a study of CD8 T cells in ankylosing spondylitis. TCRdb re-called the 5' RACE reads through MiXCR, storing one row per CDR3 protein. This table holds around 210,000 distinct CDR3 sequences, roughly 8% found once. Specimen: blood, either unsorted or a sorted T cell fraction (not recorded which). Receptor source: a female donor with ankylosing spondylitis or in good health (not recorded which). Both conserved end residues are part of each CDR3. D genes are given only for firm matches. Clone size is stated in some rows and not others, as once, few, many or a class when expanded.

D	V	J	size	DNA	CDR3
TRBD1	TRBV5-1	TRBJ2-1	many	TGCGCCAGCAGCCTAGGACAGGTCGGCTTGGCGGCTAGAGGTCACAATGAGCAGTTCTTC	CASSLGQVGLAARGHNEQFF
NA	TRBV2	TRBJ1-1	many	TGTGCCAGCATTCCGGGGGCCATGAACACTGAAGCTTTCTTT	CASIPGAMNTEAFF
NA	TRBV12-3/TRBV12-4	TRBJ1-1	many	TGTGCCAGCAGCCCCTTTGGGGGACTGAACACTGAAGCTTTCTTT	CASSPFGGLNTEAFF
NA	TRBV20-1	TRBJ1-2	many	TGCAGTGCTAGAGAGTTTGGGTCCCATGGCTACACCTTC	CSAREFGSHGYTF
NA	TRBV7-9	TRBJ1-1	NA	TGTGCCAGCAACTCTCTTGGTAAGAGGGTGACTGAAGCTTTCTTT	CASNSLGKRVTEAFF
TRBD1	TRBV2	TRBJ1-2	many	TGTGCCAGCAGCCTTGCTACGGGACAGGGGGCATTCTATGGCTACACCTTC	CASSLATGQGAFYGYTF
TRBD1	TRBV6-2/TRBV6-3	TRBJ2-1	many	TGTGCCAGCAGTTACATTCAGGGGGTAAAGAATGAGCAGTTCTTC	CASSYIQGVKNEQFF
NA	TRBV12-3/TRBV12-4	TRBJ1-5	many	TGTGCCAGCAGTTTTAGCGTTGGGAATTTGGGCAATCAGCCCCAGCATTTT	CASSFSVGNLGNQPQHF
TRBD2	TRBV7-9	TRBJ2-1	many	TGCGCCAGCAGCTTGGGCGGGAGTAGGTACAATGAGCAGTTCTTC	CASSLGGSRYNEQFF
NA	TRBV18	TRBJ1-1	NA	TGTGCCAGCTCACCCTCTGGGTCGAACACTGAAGCTTTCTTT	CASSPSGSNTEAFF
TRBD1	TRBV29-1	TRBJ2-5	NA	TGCAGCGTCGGGACAGGAGGCCAAGAGACCCAGTACTTC	CSVGTGGQETQYF
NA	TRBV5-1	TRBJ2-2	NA	TGCGCCAGCAGCTTGGTTGGGGGCGCGAACGGGGAGCTGTTTTTT	CASSLVGGANGELFF
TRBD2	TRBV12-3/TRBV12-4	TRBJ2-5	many	TGTGCCAGCAGTTTGCCGCCTCGACTAGCGGGAGGCAAAGAGACCCAGTACTTC	CASSLPPRLAGGKETQYF
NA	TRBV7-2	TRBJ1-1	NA	TGTGCCAGCAGCTTAGATGGCAGGAACGAAGCTTTCTTT	CASSLDGRNEAFF
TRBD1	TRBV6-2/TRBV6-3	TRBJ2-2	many	TGTGCCAGCAGTCTCACAGGGGTGAACACCGGGGAGCTGTTTTTT	CASSLTGVNTGELFF
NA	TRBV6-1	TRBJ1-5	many	TGTGCCAGCCGCGACATTTATAGCAATCAGCCCCAGCATTTT	CASRDIYSNQPQHF
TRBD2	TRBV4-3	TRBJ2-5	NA	TGCGCCAGCAGCCTACACCTAGCGGTACAAGAGACCCAGTACTTC	CASSLHLAVQETQYF
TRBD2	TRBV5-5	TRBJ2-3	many	TGTGCCAGCAGCCCGGTGGTAGCGGGAGACACAGATACGCAGTATTTT	CASSPVVAGDTDTQYF
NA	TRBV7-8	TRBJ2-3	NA	TGTGCCAGCAACTTAAGGAGTTCCACAGATACGCAGTATTTT	CASNLRSSTDTQYF
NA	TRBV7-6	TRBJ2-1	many	TGTGCCAGCAGCTTAGGGTGGCCGGGGAGCTCCTACAATGAGCAGTTCTTC	CASSLGWPGSSYNEQFF
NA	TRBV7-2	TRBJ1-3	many	TGTGCCAGCAGCTCCTTCCGGTCTTTTGGAAACACCATATATTTT	CASSSFRSFGNTIYF
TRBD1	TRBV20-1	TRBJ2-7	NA	TGCAGTGCTAGAGGTGGGACAGGGGGCTACGAGCAGTACTTC	CSARGGTGGYEQYF
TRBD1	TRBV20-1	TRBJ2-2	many	TGCAGTGCTCGGACAGGAGTTTCCGGGGAGCTGTTTTTT	CSARTGVSGELFF
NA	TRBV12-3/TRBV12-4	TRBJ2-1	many	TGTGCCAGCCGCCCGAGCTCCTACAATGAGCAGTTCTTC	CASRPSSYNEQFF
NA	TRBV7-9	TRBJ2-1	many	TGTGCCAGCAGCCTGAGGCGAGAGCAGTTCTTC	CASSLRREQFF
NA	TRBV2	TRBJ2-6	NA	TGTGCCAGCAGTGTTAGGGGAAGCTCTGGGGCCAACGTCCTGACTTTC	CASSVRGSSGANVLTF
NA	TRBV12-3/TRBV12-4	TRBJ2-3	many	TGTGCCAGCAGTTTCCTTGGGGAGGCAGATACGCAGTATTTT	CASSFLGEADTQYF
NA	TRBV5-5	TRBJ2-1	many	TGTGCCAGCAGCCCAAAGGGGATCTCCCTCCTGGGGAATGAGCAGTTCTTC	CASSPKGISLLGNEQFF
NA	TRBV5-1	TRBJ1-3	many	TGCGCCAGCAGCTTGGATGGATTGAACGGGAAAAACACCATATATTTT	CASSLDGLNGKNTIYF
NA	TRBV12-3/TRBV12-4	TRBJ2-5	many	TGTGCCAGCAGTTTTCTCTACGGCCGGGCAGAGACCCAGTACTTC	CASSFLYGRAETQYF
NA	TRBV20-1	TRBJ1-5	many	TGCAGTGCAGCTACGGGGCTGTCACAGCCCCAGCATTTT	CSAATGLSQPQHF
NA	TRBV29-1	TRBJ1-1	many	TGCAGCGTTGGTGGGGAGTACACTGAAGCTTTCTTT	CSVGGEYTEAFF
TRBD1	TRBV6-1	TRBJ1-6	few	TGTGCCAGCAGTCTCAAGGGACAGGGGTGGTCACCCCTCCACTTT	CASSLKGQGWSPLHF
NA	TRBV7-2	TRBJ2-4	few	TGTGCCAGCAGCTCCCGGGGGGCTCCGGTCTTC	CASSSRGAPVF
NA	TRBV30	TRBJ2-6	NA	TGTGCCTGGGGCGACAGTTTCTCCTCTGGGGCCAACGTCCTGACTTTC	CAWGDSFSSGANVLTF
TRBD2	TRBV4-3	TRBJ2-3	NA	TGCGCCAGCAGCCAATATGGGGGGACTAGCCCAAGGACAGATACGCAGTATTTT	CASSQYGGTSPRTDTQYF
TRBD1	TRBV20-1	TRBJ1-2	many	TGCAGTGCTAGAGAGAGTGGCCAGGGGGTTTATGGCTACACCTTC	CSARESGQGVYGYTF
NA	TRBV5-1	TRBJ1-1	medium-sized	TGCGCCAGCAGCTTGGGAGGGAACACTGAAGCTTTCTTT	CASSLGGNTEAFF
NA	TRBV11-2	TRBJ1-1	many	TGTGCCAGCGGACCGCCGTTAACTCACACTGAAGCTTTCTTT	CASGPPLTHTEAFF
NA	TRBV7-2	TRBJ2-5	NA	TGTGCCAGCAGCTTATTGCGGATGAGGGGGGAGACCCAGTACTTC	CASSLLRMRGETQYF
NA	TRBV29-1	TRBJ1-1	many	TGCAGCGTTCGGGATGGCACTGAAGCTTTCTTT	CSVRDGTEAFF
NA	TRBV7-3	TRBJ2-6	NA	TGTGCCAGCAGCCTGACAGCCCTCTCTTACTCTGGGGCCAACGTCCTGACTTTC	CASSLTALSYSGANVLTF
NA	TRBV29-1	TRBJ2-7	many	TGCAGCGTTGAACGGTCCCAGGGACTCGAGCAGTACTTC	CSVERSQGLEQYF
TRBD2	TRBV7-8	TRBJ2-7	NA	TGTGCCAGCAGCTTGCGGGGGGGAACGAGCTCCTACGAGCAGTACTTC	CASSLRGGTSSYEQYF
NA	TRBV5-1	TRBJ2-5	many	TGCGCCAGCAGCTTCCAGGCGGAAGAGACCCAGTACTTC	CASSFQAEETQYF
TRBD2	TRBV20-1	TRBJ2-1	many	TGCAGTGCTAGGAATCCGCTAGCGGGGCCCTACAATGAGCAGTTCTTC	CSARNPLAGPYNEQFF
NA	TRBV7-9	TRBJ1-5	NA	TGTACCAGCAGCCCGTCGGACGGGCAGCCCCAGCATTTT	CTSSPSDGQPQHF
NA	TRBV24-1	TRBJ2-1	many	TGTGCCACCAGTGCCTCGGACATACGGGATGAGCAGTTCTTC	CATSASDIRDEQFF